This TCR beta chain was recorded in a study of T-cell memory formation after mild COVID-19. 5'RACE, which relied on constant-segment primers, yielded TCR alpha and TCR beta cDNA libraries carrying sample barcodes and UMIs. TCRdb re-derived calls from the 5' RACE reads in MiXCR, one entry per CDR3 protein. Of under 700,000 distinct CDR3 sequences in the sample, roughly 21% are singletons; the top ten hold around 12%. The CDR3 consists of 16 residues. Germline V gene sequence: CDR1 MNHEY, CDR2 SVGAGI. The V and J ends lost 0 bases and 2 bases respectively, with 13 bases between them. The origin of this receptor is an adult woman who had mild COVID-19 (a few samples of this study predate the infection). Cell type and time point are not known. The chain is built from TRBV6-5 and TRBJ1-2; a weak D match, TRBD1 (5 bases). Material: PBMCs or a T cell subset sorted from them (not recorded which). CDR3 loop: CASSYSRGRVNYGYTF. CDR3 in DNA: TGTGCCAGCAGTTACTCGAGGGGCAGAGTGAACTATGGCTACACCTTC.